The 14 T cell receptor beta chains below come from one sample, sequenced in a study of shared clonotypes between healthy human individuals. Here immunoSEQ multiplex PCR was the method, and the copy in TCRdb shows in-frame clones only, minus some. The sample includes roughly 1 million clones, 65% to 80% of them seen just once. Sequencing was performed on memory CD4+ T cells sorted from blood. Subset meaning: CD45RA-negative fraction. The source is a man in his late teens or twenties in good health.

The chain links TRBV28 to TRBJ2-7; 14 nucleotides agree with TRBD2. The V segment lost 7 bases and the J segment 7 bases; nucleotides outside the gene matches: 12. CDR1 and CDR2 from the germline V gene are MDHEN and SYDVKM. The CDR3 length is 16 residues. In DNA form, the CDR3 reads TGTGCCAGCAAGGGGCAGGGGACTAGCGGGAGTGGTGAGCAGTACTTC. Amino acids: CASKGQGTSGSGEQYF.

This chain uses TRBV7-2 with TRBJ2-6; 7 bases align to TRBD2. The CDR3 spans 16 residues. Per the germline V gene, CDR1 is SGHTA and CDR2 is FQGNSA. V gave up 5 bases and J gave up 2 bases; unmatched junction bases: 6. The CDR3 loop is CASSPTGRAGANVLTF. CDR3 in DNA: TGTGCCAGCAGCCCCACGGGGAGGGCTGGGGCCAACGTCCTGACTTTC.

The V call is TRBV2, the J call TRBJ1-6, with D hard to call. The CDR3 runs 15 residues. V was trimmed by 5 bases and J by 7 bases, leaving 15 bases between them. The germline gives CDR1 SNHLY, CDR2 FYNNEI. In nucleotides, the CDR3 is TGTGCCAGCAGTCGGTCGTTGGTAGAAAATTCACCCCTCCACTTT. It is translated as CASSRSLVENSPLHF.

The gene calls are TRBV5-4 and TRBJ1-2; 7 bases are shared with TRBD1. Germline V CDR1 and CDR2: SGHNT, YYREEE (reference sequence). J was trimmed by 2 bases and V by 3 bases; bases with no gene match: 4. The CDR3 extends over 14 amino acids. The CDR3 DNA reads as TGTGCCAGCAGCTGGGGGGACAGAAACTATGGCTACACCTTC. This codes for CASSWGDRNYGYTF.

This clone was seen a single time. The CDR3, as DNA: TGTGCCAGCAGCTTCCGTCACAACAATGAGCAGTTCTTC. Encoded protein: CASSFRHNNEQFF. V is TRBV11-3 and J is TRBJ2-1; D not certain. V was pared by 3 bases and J by 5 bases, with 8 bases between. CDR1 and CDR2 (germline): SGHNT, YENEEA. The CDR3 sequence is 13 residues long.

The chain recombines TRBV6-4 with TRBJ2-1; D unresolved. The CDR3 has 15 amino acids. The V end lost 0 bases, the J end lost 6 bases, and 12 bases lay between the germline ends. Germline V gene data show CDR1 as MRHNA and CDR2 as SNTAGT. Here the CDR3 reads CASSDSLAGSNEQFF. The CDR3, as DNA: TGTGCCAGCAGTGACTCCCTGGCAGGTTCCAATGAGCAGTTCTTC.

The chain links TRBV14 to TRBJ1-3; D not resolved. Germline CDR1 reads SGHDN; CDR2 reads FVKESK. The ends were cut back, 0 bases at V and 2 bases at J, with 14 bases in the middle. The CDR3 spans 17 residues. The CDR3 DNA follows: TGTGCCAGCAGCCAAGAATTCGGACCGGGTGCTGGAAACACCATATATTTT. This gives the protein CASSQEFGPGAGNTIYF.

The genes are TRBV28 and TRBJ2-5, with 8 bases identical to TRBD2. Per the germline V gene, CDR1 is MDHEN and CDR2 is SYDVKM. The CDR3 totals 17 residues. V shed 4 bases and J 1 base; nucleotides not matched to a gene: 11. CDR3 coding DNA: TGTGCCAGCAGTTCCCGACGGGGACTAGGGCCCCAAGAGACCCAGTACTTC. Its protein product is CASSSRRGLGPQETQYF.

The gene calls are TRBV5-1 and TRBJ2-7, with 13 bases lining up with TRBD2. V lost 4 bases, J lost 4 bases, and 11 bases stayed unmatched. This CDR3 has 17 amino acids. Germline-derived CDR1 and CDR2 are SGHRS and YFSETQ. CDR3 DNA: TGCGCCAGCAGCCTCATGCCGGGACTAGCGGGAAATTACGAGCAGTACTTC. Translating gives CASSLMPGLAGNYEQYF.

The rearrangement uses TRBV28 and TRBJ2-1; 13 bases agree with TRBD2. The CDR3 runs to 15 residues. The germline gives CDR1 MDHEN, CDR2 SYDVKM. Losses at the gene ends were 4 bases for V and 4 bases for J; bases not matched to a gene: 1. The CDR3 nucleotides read TGTGCCAGCAGTTGGGGACTAGCGGGGTACAATGAGCAGTTCTTC. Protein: CASSWGLAGYNEQFF.

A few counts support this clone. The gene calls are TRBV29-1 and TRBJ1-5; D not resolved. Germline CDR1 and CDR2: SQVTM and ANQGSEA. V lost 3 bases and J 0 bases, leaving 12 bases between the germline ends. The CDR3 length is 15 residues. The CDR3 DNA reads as TGCAGCGTTGATTGGGAGCCGTATAGCAATCAGCCCCAGCATTTT. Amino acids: CSVDWEPYSNQPQHF.

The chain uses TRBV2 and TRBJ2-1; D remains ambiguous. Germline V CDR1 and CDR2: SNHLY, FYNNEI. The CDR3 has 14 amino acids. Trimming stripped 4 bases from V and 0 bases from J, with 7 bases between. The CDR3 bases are TGTGCCAGCAGTGCAGAGAGCTCCTACAATGAGCAGTTCTTC. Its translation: CASSAESSYNEQFF.

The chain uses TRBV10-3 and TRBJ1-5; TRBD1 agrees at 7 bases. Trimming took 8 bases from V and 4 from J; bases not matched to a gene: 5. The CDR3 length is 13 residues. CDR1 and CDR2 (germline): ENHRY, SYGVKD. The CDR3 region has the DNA TGTGCCATCTGCGACAGGGCAAATCAGCCCCAGCATTTT. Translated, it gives CAICDRANQPQHF.

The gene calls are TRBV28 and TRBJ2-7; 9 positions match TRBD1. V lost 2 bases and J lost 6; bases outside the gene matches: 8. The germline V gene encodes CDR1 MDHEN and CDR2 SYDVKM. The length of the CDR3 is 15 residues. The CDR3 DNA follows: TGTGCCAGCAGTTTACCGGGACAGGGATTCGCCGAGCAGTACTTC. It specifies CASSLPGQGFAEQYF.